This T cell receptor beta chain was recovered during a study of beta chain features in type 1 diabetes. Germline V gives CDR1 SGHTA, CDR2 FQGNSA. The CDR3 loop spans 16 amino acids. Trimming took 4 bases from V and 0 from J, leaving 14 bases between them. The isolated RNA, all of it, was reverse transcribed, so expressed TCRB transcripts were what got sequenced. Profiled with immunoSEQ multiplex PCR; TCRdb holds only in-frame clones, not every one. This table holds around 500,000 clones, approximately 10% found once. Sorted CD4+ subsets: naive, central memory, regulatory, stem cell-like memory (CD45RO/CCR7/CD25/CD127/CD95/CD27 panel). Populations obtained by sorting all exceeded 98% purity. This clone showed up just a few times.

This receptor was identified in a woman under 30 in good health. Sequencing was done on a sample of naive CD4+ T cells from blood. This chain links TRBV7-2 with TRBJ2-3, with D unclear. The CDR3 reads CASSSRPLTSTDTQYF. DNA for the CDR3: TGTGCCAGCAGCTCGAGGCCCCTCACTAGCACAGATACGCAGTATTTT.